The present TCR beta chain was sequenced within a study of shared clonotypes between healthy human individuals. Whole-study results and caveats: Represented genetic and exposure-history diversity was restricted by having few donors. Sequencing depth was expected to affect clonotype sharing among donors.

This CDR3 region has 13 residues. With 3 bases removed from V and 8 bases from J, the gap between germline ends came to 11 bases. The germline CDR1 and CDR2 sequences are KGHSH and LQKENI. Recent acute infections and vaccinations were absent in the healthy HIV-negative adult donors. This clone has only a few counts. Its specificity is not known. Profiled with immunoSEQ multiplex PCR; TCRdb holds only in-frame clones, not every one. The sample has around 480,000 clones, 60% to 80% seen once. Material for sequencing was PBMCs. This chain joins TRBV18 and TRBJ2-1; D remains unclear. The source is a woman in her thirties or forties in good health. Some clones in this sample may be carry-over from other donors' samples. The DNA for the CDR3 is TGTGCCAGCTCACCGCCGTCGGGCTATGAGCAGTTCTTC. Its translation is CASSPPSGYEQFF.